The 14 T cell receptor beta chains listed next were all sequenced from one sample in a study of blood T cell repertoires in COVID-19. Assay: immunoSEQ multiplex PCR; the TCRdb copy retains only in-frame clones and omits some. The sample records around 210,000 clones, approximately 80% being singletons. The sample comprised peripheral blood. Receptors originate from a human donor in a cohort sampled during active COVID-19.

This chain uses TRBV5-1 with TRBJ2-7, with 7 bases lining up with TRBD2. Germline V gene data show CDR1 as SGHRS and CDR2 as YFSETQ. Trimming removed 1 base from V and 5 bases from J; junction bases left unmatched: 9. The CDR3 runs 15 residues. DNA of the CDR3: TGCGCCAGCAGCTTGTTACAGGCCGGGGGGAACGAGCAGTACTTC. It specifies CASSLLQAGGNEQYF.

The chain links TRBV30 to TRBJ2-7; 9 nucleotides match TRBD1. This CDR3 spans 15 amino acids. V shed 2 bases and J 6 bases; nucleotides not matched to a gene: 11. Germline loops: CDR1 GTSNPN, CDR2 SVGIG (reference sequence). Written as DNA, the CDR3 is TGTGCCTGGAGTCTTCCTTTCCGGGACAGGGCCGAGCAGTACTTC. Translation gives CAWSLPFRDRAEQYF. Drawing the rest from reference TRBV30 and TRBJ2-7, the complete variable domain is SQTIHQWPATLVQPVGSPLSLECTVEGTSNPNLYWYRQAAGRGLQLLFYSVGIGQISSEVPQNLSASRPQDRQFILSSKKLLLSDSGFYLCAWSLPFRDRAEQYFGPGTRLTVT.

The chain employs TRBV2 and TRBJ2-2, with 7 bases identical to TRBD2. The CDR3 runs to 14 residues. Germline values: CDR1 SNHLY, CDR2 FYNNEI. V lost 3 bases to trimming and J lost 6 bases; unmatched junction nucleotides: 4. CDR3 in amino acids: CASSDRGVSGELFF. For the CDR3, the DNA is TGTGCCAGCAGTGACCGGGGGGTCTCCGGGGAGCTGTTTTTT.

This clone was recorded once. The chain is built from TRBV5-1 and TRBJ1-6, with 7 bases matching TRBD1. The length of the CDR3 is 15 residues. J gave up 5 bases and V 3 bases, and 5 bases lay outside the gene matches. The germline CDR1 and CDR2 sequences are SGHRS and YFSETQ. The CDR3 DNA is TGCGCCAGCAGCTCCTCGGGACAGCATAATTCACCCCTCCACTTT. The encoded protein is CASSSSGQHNSPLHF.

This clone was picked up a small number of times. The chain employs TRBV5-8 and TRBJ2-1, with a possible D match to TRBD2 (5 bases). This CDR3 is 14 amino acids long. Germline loops: CDR1 SGHTS, CDR2 YDEGEE. The germline V and J ends were trimmed by 1 base and 6 bases, with 11 bases remaining between them. The CDR3 DNA reads as TGTGCCAGCAGCTTGATGGTAGCGCTCAATGAGCAGTTCTTC. Protein: CASSLMVALNEQFF.

The V call is TRBV5-1, the J call TRBJ2-7; 10 nucleotides line up with TRBD2. Germline assignment: CDR1 SGHRS and CDR2 YFSETQ. The CDR3 has 17 residues. With 3 bases clipped from V and 0 bases from J, the junction kept 9 bases outside the gene matches. The DNA for the CDR3 is TGCGCCAGCAGCTCATACTTAGCGGGAGGCACCTCCTACGAGCAGTACTTC. This translates into CASSSYLAGGTSYEQYF. The full variable domain, with the rest looked up from reference TRBV5-1 and TRBJ2-7, is KAGVTQTPRYLIKTRGQQVTLSCSPISGHRSVSWYQQTPGQGLQFLFEYFSETQRNKGNFPGRFSGRQFSNSRSEMNVSTLELGDSALYLCASSSYLAGGTSYEQYFGPGTRLTVT.

In this sample, this clone turned up a few times. The rearrangement links TRBV7-6 to TRBJ2-1, with D possibly being TRBD1 (5 bases). The V and J ends lost 6 bases and 2 bases respectively, with 17 bases between them. Germline-derived CDR1 and CDR2 are SGHVS and FNYEAQ. This CDR3 has 16 amino acids. For the CDR3, the DNA is TGTGCCAGCAGGCAACAACCAGGGCCCCCCTACAATGAGCAGTTCTTC. Translating it yields CASRQQPGPPYNEQFF.

This clone was picked up a small number of times. The chain employs TRBV24-1 and TRBJ2-7; 9 nucleotides agree with TRBD1. V lost 7 bases, J lost 0 bases, and 3 bases stayed unmatched. The germline V gene encodes CDR1 KGHDR and CDR2 SFDVKD. This CDR3 region has 14 residues. The CDR3 DNA sequence: TGTGCCACCAGAGAACAGGGGGCCTCCTACGAGCAGTACTTC. Protein: CATREQGASYEQYF.

V and J are TRBV27 and TRBJ1-4, with 9 bases that match TRBD1. The CDR3 contains 14 residues. The junction had 2 bases not matched to a gene; V was cut back by 2 bases and J by 7 bases. Germline V gives CDR1 MNHEY, CDR2 SMNVEV (reference sequence). CDR3 protein: CASSLTGGIEKLFF. The CDR3 coding sequence is TGTGCCAGCAGTTTAACAGGGGGCATTGAAAAACTGTTTTTT.

The rearrangement links TRBV28 to TRBJ1-2, with TRBD1 matching over 9 bases. The germline V gene has CDR1 MDHEN and CDR2 SYDVKM. With V trimmed by 6 bases and J by 5 bases, 4 bases remained unmatched. CDR3 length equals 13 residues. The CDR3 protein is CASRGQGQYGYTF. DNA for the CDR3: TGTGCCAGCAGGGGACAGGGCCAATATGGCTACACCTTC.

The chain links TRBV5-1 to TRBJ2-5, with D possibly being TRBD2 (6 bases). Germline CDR1 SGHRS, CDR2 YFSETQ. V lost 1 base and J lost 5, with 15 bases in between. The CDR3 runs 15 residues. The CDR3 spells CASSLRGISPETQYF. CDR3 in DNA: TGCGCCAGCAGCTTGCGGGGGATCAGTCCGGAGACCCAGTACTTC.

This chain uses TRBV5-1 with TRBJ1-4; D perhaps matches TRBD1 (5 bases). Germline values: CDR1 SGHRS, CDR2 YFSETQ. V lost 0 bases and J 0 bases, leaving 12 bases between the germline ends. The CDR3 runs to 17 residues. The CDR3 loop is CASSLAGGSATNEKLFF. The CDR3 DNA sequence: TGCGCCAGCAGCTTGGCGGGGGGGAGTGCAACTAATGAAAAACTGTTTTTT. Full variable domain (remainder filled in from reference TRBV5-1 and TRBJ1-4): KAGVTQTPRYLIKTRGQQVTLSCSPISGHRSVSWYQQTPGQGLQFLFEYFSETQRNKGNFPGRFSGRQFSNSRSEMNVSTLELGDSALYLCASSLAGGSATNEKLFFGSGTQLSVL.

This clone came up a few times. The rearrangement uses TRBV5-5 and TRBJ2-7, with a weak D call TRBD2 (5 bases). The CDR3 runs 13 residues. Germline values: CDR1 SGHKS, CDR2 YYEKEE (reference sequence). V lost 1 base and J 6 bases, leaving 11 bases between the germline ends. The CDR3 is CASSLTKSGEQYF. CDR3 DNA: TGTGCCAGCAGCTTGACGAAGAGCGGCGAGCAGTACTTC.

V usage is TRBV3-1 (or the pseudogene TRBV3-2) and J usage is TRBJ2-3; TRBD2 matches 10 bases. The germline gives CDR1 LGHDT, CDR2 YNNKEL (reference sequence). V lost 1 base, J lost 3 bases, and 13 bases stayed unmatched. This CDR3 has 19 amino acids. The CDR3 is CASSQGVQTSGLLTDTQYF. The DNA of the CDR3 is TGTGCCAGCAGCCAAGGAGTACAGACTAGCGGGCTTTTGACAGATACGCAGTATTTT.